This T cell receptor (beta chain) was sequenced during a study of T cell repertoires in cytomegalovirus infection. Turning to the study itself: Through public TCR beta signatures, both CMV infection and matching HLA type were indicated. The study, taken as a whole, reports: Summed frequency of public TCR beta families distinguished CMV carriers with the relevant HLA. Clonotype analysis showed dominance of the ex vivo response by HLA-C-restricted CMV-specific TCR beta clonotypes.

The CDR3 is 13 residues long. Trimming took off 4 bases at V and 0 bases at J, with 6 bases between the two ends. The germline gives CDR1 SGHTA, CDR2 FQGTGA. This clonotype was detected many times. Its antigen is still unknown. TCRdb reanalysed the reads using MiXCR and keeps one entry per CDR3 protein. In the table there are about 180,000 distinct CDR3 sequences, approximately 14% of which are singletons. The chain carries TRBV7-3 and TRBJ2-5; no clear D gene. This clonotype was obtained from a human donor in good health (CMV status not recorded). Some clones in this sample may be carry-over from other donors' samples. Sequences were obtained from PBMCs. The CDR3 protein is CASSYGNQETQYF. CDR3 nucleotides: TGTGCCAGCAGCTACGGTAACCAAGAGACCCAGTACTTC. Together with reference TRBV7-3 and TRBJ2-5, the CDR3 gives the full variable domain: GAGVSQTPSNKVTEKGKYVELRCDPISGHTALYWYRQSLGQGPEFLIYFQGTGAADDSGLPNDRFFAVRPEGSVSTLKIQRTERGDSAVYLCASSYGNQETQYFGPGTRLLVL.